This T cell receptor beta chain is from a study of blood T cell repertoires in COVID-19. Trimming left V 3 bases short and J 5 bases short, with 17 bases between. Germline CDR1 is WNHNN and CDR2 is SYGVQD (reference sequence). The CDR3 is 16 residues long. As originally analysed: Amplification of reference gene primers was used by the study to estimate nucleated cell counts. The method was immunoSEQ multiplex PCR; TCRdb's version includes in-frame clones alone and lacks a portion of them. Clonal size and the V and J genes are those of that table, whereas D and trimming came from the DNA. The table has some 250,000 clones, 70% to 90% seen once; the top ten hold roughly 2%.

The clonotype was recovered from a young man with active or convalescent COVID-19. Sequencing was performed on peripheral blood. The chain combines TRBV10-1 with TRBJ2-1, with D possibly matching TRBD1 (5 bases). The CDR3 spells CASSDVSGSSNNEQFF. In nucleotides, the CDR3 is TGCGCCAGCAGTGACGTATCAGGGTCGAGTAACAATGAGCAGTTCTTC.